This TCR beta chain was sequenced in a study of T cells after yellow fever vaccination. Study background: Some fractions had low cell numbers, and these were prepared with SMART-Seq v4 Ultra Low Input.

The V gene lost 7 bases and the J gene lost 1 base, with 10 bases spanning the gap. CDR1 is LNHDA and CDR2 is SQIVND in the germline V gene (reference sequence). The CDR3 contains 13 residues. This clonotype came up a few times. In making TCR cDNA, 5'RACE template switching added a universal primer site and UMIs to it. TCRdb re-analysed the 5' RACE reads in MiXCR, keeping a single row per CDR3 protein. In the table there are roughly 56,000 distinct CDR3 sequences, approximately 5.5% of which are singletons. The study's findings and limits: Sorted repertoires could include abundant contaminating clonotypes from bulk cells.

The source is a man aged 18 to 29 who received the YFV17D yellow fever vaccine. V usage is TRBV19 and J usage is TRBJ1-1, with D perhaps TRBD1 (5 bases). This specimen consisted of PBMCs, either bulk or a sorted T-cell subset (CD4+, CD8+, memory, or dextramer-sorted; not recorded which), obtained on the day of the yellow fever booster vaccination. In DNA, the CDR3 is TGTGCCAGTACGGAGACAGAGAACACTGAAGCTTTCTTT. Protein product: CASTETENTEAFF.